This passage covers 24 T cell receptor beta chains from one sample sequenced in a study of cytomegalovirus exposure and HLA in healthy donors. Both 60 Vbeta primers and 13 Jbeta primers went into the PCR. The assay was immunoSEQ multiplex PCR, and TCRdb's table has in-frame clones only and misses some. The sample shows around 150,000 clones, roughly 75% of them seen only once. The source material was PBMCs. Receptors were obtained from a male donor in good health and CMV-seronegative.

This chain connects TRBV11-2 to TRBJ2-1, with 10 bases fitting TRBD2. The V and J ends lost 6 bases and 1 base, in that order; junction bases with no gene match: 15. The CDR3 is 19 residues long. CDR1 is SGHAT and CDR2 is FQNNGV in the germline V gene. CDR3 sequence reads: CASSSKSGGAQGSYNEQFF. Written as DNA, the CDR3 is TGTGCCAGCAGTTCTAAGAGCGGGGGGGCCCAGGGATCCTACAATGAGCAGTTCTTC.

The chain recombines TRBV30 with TRBJ2-5; TRBD1 matches 8 bases. Germline V gene lookup returns CDR1 GTSNPN and CDR2 SVGIG (reference sequence). There are 12 residues in the CDR3. J gave up 5 bases and V 3 bases, and 2 bases lay outside the gene matches. The CDR3 reads CAWSRGPETQYF. CDR3 bases: TGTGCCTGGAGCAGGGGGCCCGAGACCCAGTACTTC.

V usage is TRBV2 and J usage is TRBJ1-6, with TRBD1 matching 8 bases. V lost 9 bases, J lost 5 bases, and 3 bases stayed unmatched. The CDR3 consists of 13 residues. CDR1 and CDR2 from the germline V gene are SNHLY and FYNNEI. The CDR3 DNA reads as TGTGCCAGGGGACAGGTGAATAATTCACCCCTCCACTTT. Translated: CARGQVNNSPLHF.

The chain combines TRBV5-1 with TRBJ2-1, with D possibly being TRBD2 (5 bases). Trimming shortened V by 4 bases and J by 8 bases, and 19 bases separated the two germline ends. This CDR3 spans 15 amino acids. Per germline, CDR1 SGHRS and CDR2 YFSETQ. CDR3 amino acids: CASSATTSNTHEQFF. CDR3 coding DNA: TGCGCCAGCAGCGCGACTACGTCGAATACACATGAGCAGTTCTTC.

The V call is TRBV7-2, the J call TRBJ1-1; a possible D gene is TRBD1 (6 bases). From germline, CDR1 is SGHTA and CDR2 FQGNSA. There are 13 residues in the CDR3. Trimming took off 7 bases at V and 6 bases at J, with 15 bases between the two ends. The chain's CDR3 is CASMGGGIAEAFF. CDR3 in DNA: TGTGCCAGCATGGGAGGGGGGATCGCTGAAGCTTTCTTT.

The V and J genes are TRBV7-9 and TRBJ2-1; D is uncertain. V dropped 1 base and J dropped 8 bases, with 9 bases sitting between them. The CDR3 length is 13 residues. Looked up from germline, CDR1 is SEHNR and CDR2 is FQNEAQ (reference sequence). The DNA of the CDR3 is TGTGCCAGCAGCTTAGACTACCTGGATGAGCAGTTCTTC. Protein product: CASSLDYLDEQFF.

The rearrangement joins TRBV2 to TRBJ2-5; D uncertain. The CDR3 has 15 amino acids. From germline, CDR1 is SNHLY and CDR2 FYNNEI. V shed 7 bases and J shed 1 base, with 16 bases lying between them. CDR3 protein: CASTLSLESQETQYF. The DNA of the CDR3 is TGTGCCAGCACCCTTTCCCTAGAGAGCCAAGAGACCCAGTACTTC.

CDR3: CASSAQAGQTYEQYF. CDR3 nucleotide sequence: TGTGCCAGCAGCGCTCAAGCGGGGCAGACCTACGAGCAGTACTTC. The rearrangement joins TRBV9 to TRBJ2-7; 7 positions match TRBD2. The CDR3 loop spans 15 amino acids. Germline trimming cut 3 bases from V and 2 bases from J; bases unmatched to any gene: 8. Germline CDR1 reads SGDLS; CDR2 reads YYNGEE.

The chain combines TRBV27 with TRBJ2-7; D perhaps matches TRBD2 (6 bases). Germline CDR1 reads MNHEY; CDR2 reads SMNVEV (reference sequence). This CDR3 is built from 13 residues. Between the trimmed V and J ends, which lost 6 bases and 4 bases, there was a span of 13 bases. Here the CDR3 reads CASSLTSGYEQYF. In DNA form, the CDR3 reads TGTGCCAGCAGCCTGACTAGTGGGTACGAGCAGTACTTC.

The genes are TRBV11-2 and TRBJ2-1; TRBD2 matches at 14 bases. CDR1 is SGHAT, CDR2 FQNNGV, per germline. Trimming took 5 bases from V and 0 from J; bases not matched to a gene: 9. The CDR3 spans 19 residues. The CDR3 sequence: CASSNRLAGGPISYNEQFF. CDR3 coding DNA: TGTGCCAGCAGCAATAGACTAGCGGGAGGGCCCATCTCCTACAATGAGCAGTTCTTC.

This rearrangement joins TRBV6-6 to TRBJ2-7; TRBD1 matches at 7 bases. Germline CDR1 MNHNY, CDR2 SVGAGI (reference sequence). J was trimmed by 9 bases and V by 4 bases; bases with no gene match: 12. This CDR3 spans 14 amino acids. CDR3 bases: TGTGCCAGCAGTTCCCGGGACAGCCCGCGTTGGCAGTACTTC. Translated: CASSSRDSPRWQYF.

J is TRBJ2-1 and V is TRBV4-3; D unclear. This CDR3 is 15 amino acids long. The germline gives CDR1 LGHNA, CDR2 YSLEER. V was clipped by 4 bases and J by 6 bases, with 16 bases between them. CDR3 protein: CASSRFLVSGNEQFF. Here the CDR3 DNA reads TGCGCCAGCAGCCGCTTCCTCGTATCCGGCAATGAGCAGTTCTTC.

The chain links TRBV7-4 to TRBJ2-7; TRBD1 might be the D (6 bases). Between the trimmed V and J ends, which lost 2 bases and 2 bases, there was a span of 28 bases. In germline, CDR1 is SGHVT, CDR2 SQSDAQ. This CDR3 contains 20 residues. CDR3 sequence: CASSLIRTNRDRRVPYEQYF. The CDR3 DNA reads TGTGCCAGCAGCTTAATCAGGACGAATCGAGACAGGCGGGTTCCCTACGAGCAGTACTTC.

V is TRBV11-2 and J is TRBJ2-3, with 7 bases that match TRBD2. The CDR3 consists of 15 residues. CDR1 SGHAT and CDR2 FQNNGV come from the germline V gene. Trimming removed 3 bases from V and 3 bases from J; junction bases left unmatched: 6. The CDR3, as DNA: TGTGCCAGCAGCTTGTCCTGGGGGGGGACAGATACGCAGTATTTT. The encoded protein is CASSLSWGGTDTQYF. The complete variable domain, with remaining parts taken from reference TRBV11-2 and TRBJ2-3, reads EAGVAQSPRYKIIEKRQSVAFWCNPISGHATLYWYQQILGQGPKLLIQFQNNGVVDDSQLPKDRFSAERLKGVDSTLKIQPAKLEDSAVYLCASSLSWGGTDTQYFGPGTRLTVL.

This chain joins TRBV5-1 and TRBJ2-2; the D gene is possibly TRBD1 (6 bases). Per the germline V gene, CDR1 is SGHRS and CDR2 is YFSETQ. The CDR3 has 14 amino acids. Trimming removed 7 bases at V and 7 bases at J, with 17 bases between. The CDR3 bases are TGCGCCAGCTCGACCAGGGGAGTGGTCGGGGAGCTGTTTTTT. This encodes CASSTRGVVGELFF.

This chain joins TRBV14 and TRBJ1-1, with 7 bases fitting TRBD1. Germline V CDR1 and CDR2: SGHDN, FVKESK. The CDR3 has 13 amino acids. The V gene end was trimmed by 8 bases and the J gene end by 1 base; junction bases not matched to a gene: 4. The CDR3 spells CASGGTANTEAFF. CDR3 nucleotide sequence: TGTGCCAGCGGGGGGACAGCGAACACTGAAGCTTTCTTT.

The chain is built from TRBV6-5 and TRBJ2-1; 8 bases are shared with TRBD2. This CDR3 contains 15 residues. V dropped 5 bases and J dropped 7; count of bases not matched to a gene: 10. CDR1 is MNHEY, CDR2 SVGAGI, per germline. The CDR3 reads CASSTPGGARNEQFF. The DNA for the CDR3 is TGTGCCAGCAGTACCCCGGGAGGGGCTAGGAATGAGCAGTTCTTC.

The chain recombines TRBV4-1 with TRBJ1-6, with TRBD1 as a possible D gene (6 bases). Trimming shortened V by 1 base and J by 6 bases, and 13 bases separated the two germline ends. Germline V gene data show CDR1 as MGHRA and CDR2 as YSYEKL. CDR3 length: 16 residues. The CDR3 protein is CASSQAWDNLNSPLHF. CDR3 nucleotides: TGCGCCAGCAGCCAAGCGTGGGACAATCTTAATTCACCCCTCCACTTT.

This sequence joins TRBV14 and TRBJ2-3, with 9 bases lining up with TRBD2. CDR1 and CDR2 (germline): SGHDN, FVKESK. CDR3 length: 17 amino acids. The V and J ends lost 3 bases and 4 bases, in that order; junction bases with no gene match: 11. DNA of the CDR3: TGTGCCAGCAGCCATAGACCGGGACTAGCCGGGGCAGATACGCAGTATTTT. It codes for CASSHRPGLAGADTQYF.

The chain carries TRBV19 and TRBJ1-2, with D maybe TRBD1 (6 bases). Trimming removed 7 bases at V and 2 bases at J, with 14 bases between. Germline values: CDR1 LNHDA, CDR2 SQIVND (reference sequence). CDR3 size: 14 residues. The CDR3 sequence is CASNPGTTNYGYTF. In DNA form, the CDR3 reads TGTGCCAGTAACCCAGGGACAACCAACTATGGCTACACCTTC.

V usage is TRBV11-2 and J usage is TRBJ2-7; D gene ambiguous. Germline V CDR1 and CDR2: SGHAT, FQNNGV. The CDR3 is 14 residues long. Trimming removed 5 bases at V and 4 bases at J, with 15 bases between. The CDR3 region is CASSPGRTGYEQYF. CDR3 sequence (DNA): TGTGCCAGCAGCCCAGGTCGTACTGGTTACGAGCAGTACTTC.

This chain joins TRBV11-2 and TRBJ2-7, with a weak D call TRBD1 (5 bases). This CDR3 comprises 15 residues. V lost 1 base and J lost 6, with 16 bases in between. Per germline, CDR1 SGHAT and CDR2 FQNNGV. The CDR3: CASSLVSGSLGEQYF. The CDR3 DNA sequence: TGTGCCAGCAGCTTAGTCTCAGGGTCCTTGGGCGAGCAGTACTTC.

The CDR3 reads CASSRDNNEKLFF. CDR3 nucleotides: TGCGCCAGCAGTCGGGACAATAATGAAAAACTGTTTTTT. The genes are TRBV23-1 and TRBJ1-4, with D perhaps matching TRBD1 (6 bases). TRBV23-1 is an ORF, and what it does is uncertain. V was shortened by 4 bases and J by 4 bases, with 7 bases between the two germline ends. This CDR3 has 13 residues.

The J gene is TRBJ1-2, the V gene TRBV11-2, with D possibly being TRBD1 (5 bases). Trimming cost V 5 bases and J 7 bases, with 14 bases left between them. Germline CDR1 SGHAT, CDR2 FQNNGV. This CDR3 has 13 residues. The CDR3: CASSHGGEGGYTF. For the CDR3, the DNA is TGTGCCAGCAGCCATGGGGGGGAAGGTGGCTACACCTTC.